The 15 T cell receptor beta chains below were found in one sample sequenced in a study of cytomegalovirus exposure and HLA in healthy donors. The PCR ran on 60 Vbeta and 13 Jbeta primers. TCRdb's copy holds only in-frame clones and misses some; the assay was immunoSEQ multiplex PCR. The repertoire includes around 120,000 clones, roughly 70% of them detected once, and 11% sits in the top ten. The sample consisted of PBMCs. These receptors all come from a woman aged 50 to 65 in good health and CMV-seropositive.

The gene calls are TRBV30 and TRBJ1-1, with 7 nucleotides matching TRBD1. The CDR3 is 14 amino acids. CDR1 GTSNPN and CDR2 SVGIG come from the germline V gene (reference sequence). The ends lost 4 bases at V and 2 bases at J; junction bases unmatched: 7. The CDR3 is CAWNDRARNTEAFF. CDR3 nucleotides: TGTGCCTGGAATGACAGGGCCAGAAACACTGAAGCTTTCTTT. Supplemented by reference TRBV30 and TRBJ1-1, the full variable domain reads SQTIHQWPATLVQPVGSPLSLECTVEGTSNPNLYWYRQAAGRGLQLLFYSVGIGQISSEVPQNLSASRPQDRQFILSSKKLLLSDSGFYLCAWNDRARNTEAFFGQGTRLTVV.

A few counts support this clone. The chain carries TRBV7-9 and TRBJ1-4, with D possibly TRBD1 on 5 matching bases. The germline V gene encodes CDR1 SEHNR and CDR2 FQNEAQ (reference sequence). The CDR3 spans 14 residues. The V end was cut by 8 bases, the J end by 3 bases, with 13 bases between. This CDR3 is CASHKDSSNEKLFF. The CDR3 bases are TGTGCCAGCCACAAAGACAGCTCTAATGAAAAACTGTTTTTT.

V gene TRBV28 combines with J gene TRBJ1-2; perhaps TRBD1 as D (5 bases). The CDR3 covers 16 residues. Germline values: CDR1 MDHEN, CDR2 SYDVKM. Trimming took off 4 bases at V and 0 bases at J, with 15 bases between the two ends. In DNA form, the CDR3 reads TGTGCCAGCAGTTCATTCCAGCAGGGAACTAACTATGGCTACACCTTC. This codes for CASSSFQQGTNYGYTF.

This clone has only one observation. The CDR3 sequence is CASSLTGVGETQYF. Written as DNA, the CDR3 is TGTGCCAGCTCCCTCACAGGGGTAGGGGAGACCCAGTACTTC. V gene TRBV18 combines with J gene TRBJ2-5, with 7 positions matching TRBD1. Trimming cost V 6 bases and J 5 bases; bases outside gene matches: 9. Germline assignment: CDR1 KGHSH and CDR2 LQKENI. CDR3 size: 14 residues.

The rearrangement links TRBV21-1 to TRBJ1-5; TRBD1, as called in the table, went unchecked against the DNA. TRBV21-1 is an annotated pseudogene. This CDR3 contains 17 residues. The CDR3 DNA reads TGTGCCAGCAGCCCACCAAGACAGGGGAGTTACGGTCAGCCCCAGCATTTT. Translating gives CASSPPRQGSYGQPQHF.

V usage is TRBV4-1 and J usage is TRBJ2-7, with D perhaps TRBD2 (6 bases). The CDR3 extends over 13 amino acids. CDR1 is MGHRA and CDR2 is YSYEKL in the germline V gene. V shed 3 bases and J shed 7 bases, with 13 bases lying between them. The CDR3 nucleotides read TGCGCCAGCAGCCACGGGGCGGAGGGGGAGCAGTACTTC. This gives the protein CASSHGAEGEQYF.

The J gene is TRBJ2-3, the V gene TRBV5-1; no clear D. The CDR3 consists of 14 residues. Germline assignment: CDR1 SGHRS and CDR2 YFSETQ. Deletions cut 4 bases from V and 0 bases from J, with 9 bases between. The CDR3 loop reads CASSKTESTDTQYF. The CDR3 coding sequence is TGCGCCAGCAGCAAAACGGAGAGCACAGATACGCAGTATTTT.

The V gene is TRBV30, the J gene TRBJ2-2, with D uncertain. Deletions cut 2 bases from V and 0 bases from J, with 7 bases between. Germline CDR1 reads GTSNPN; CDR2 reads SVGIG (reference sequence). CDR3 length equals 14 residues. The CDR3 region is CAWSHYANTGELFF. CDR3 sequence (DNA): TGTGCCTGGAGTCACTATGCGAACACCGGGGAGCTGTTTTTT.

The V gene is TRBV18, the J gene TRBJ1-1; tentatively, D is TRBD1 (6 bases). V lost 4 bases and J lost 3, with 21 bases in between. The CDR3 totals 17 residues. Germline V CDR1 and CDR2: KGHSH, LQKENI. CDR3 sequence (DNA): TGTGCCAGCTCACGTTTTGCAGGGGTAAACGAGGACACTGAAGCTTTCTTT. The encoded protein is CASSRFAGVNEDTEAFF. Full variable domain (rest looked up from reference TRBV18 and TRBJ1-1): NAGVMQNPRHLVRRRGQEARLRCSPMKGHSHVYWYRQLPEEGLKFMVYLQKENIIDESGMPKERFSAEFPKEGPSILRIQQVVRGDSAAYFCASSRFAGVNEDTEAFFGQGTRLTVV.

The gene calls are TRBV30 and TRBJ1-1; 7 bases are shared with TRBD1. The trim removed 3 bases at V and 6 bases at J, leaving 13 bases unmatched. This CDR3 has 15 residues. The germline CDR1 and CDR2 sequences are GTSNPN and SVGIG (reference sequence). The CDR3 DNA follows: TGTGCCTGGAGACCTTTGACAGGGCTCGGCGCTGAAGCTTTCTTT. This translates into CAWRPLTGLGAEAFF.

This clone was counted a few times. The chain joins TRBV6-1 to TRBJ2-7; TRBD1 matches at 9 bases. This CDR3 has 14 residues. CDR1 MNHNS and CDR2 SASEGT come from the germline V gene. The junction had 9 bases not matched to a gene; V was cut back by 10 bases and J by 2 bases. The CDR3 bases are TGTGCCACTGGCATAGGACAGGGGCCCTACGAGCAGTACTTC. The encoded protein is CATGIGQGPYEQYF.

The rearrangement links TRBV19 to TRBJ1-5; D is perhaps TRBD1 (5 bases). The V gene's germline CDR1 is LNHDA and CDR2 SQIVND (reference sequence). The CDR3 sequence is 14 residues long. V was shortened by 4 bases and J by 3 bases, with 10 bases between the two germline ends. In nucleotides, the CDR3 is TGTGCCAGTAGTACAGGGCGCAACAATCAGCCCCAGCATTTT. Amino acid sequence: CASSTGRNNQPQHF.

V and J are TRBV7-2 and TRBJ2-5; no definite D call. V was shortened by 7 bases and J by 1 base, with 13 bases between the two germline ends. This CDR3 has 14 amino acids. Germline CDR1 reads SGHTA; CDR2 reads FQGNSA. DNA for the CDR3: TGTGCCAGCAAAAAACGCGGCTCCCAAGAGACCCAGTACTTC. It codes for CASKKRGSQETQYF.

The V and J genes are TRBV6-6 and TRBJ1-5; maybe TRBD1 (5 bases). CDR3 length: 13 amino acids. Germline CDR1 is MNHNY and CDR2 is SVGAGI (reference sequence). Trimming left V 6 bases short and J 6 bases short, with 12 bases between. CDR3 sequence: CASRPGMSQPQHF. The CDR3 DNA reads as TGTGCCAGCAGGCCAGGGATGTCTCAGCCCCAGCATTTT.

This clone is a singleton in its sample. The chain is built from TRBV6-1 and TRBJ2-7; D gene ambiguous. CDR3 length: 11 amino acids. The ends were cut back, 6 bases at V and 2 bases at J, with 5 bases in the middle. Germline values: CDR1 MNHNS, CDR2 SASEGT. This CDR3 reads CASSFPYEQYF. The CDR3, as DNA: TGTGCCAGCAGCTTTCCCTACGAGCAGTACTTC.